A selection of T cell receptor beta chains follows, all from one sample in a study of blood T cell repertoires in COVID-19. This table comes from immunoSEQ multiplex PCR, and its TCRdb copy is limited to in-frame clones, with some not included. The sample has 250,000 or so clones, around four fifths seen once. The sequenced material came from peripheral blood. All receptors derive from a man aged 55 to 69 with acute or convalescent COVID-19. CDR3s include the opening cysteine and the closing phenylalanine or tryptophan. The D gene is left open where the match is weak. Size tells how often a clone was seen (once, few, many) or the class of an expanded clone, and some rows leave it out.

V,size,J,D,CDR3,DNA
TRBV7-9,few,TRBJ1-1,NA,CASSSTAPGAEAFF,TGTGCCAGCAGCTCTACAGCCCCCGGGGCTGAAGCTTTCTTT
TRBV24-1,NA,TRBJ1-5,NA,CATSTGSNQPQHF,TGTGCCACCAGTACAGGGAGCAATCAGCCCCAGCATTTT
TRBV5-1,NA,TRBJ1-1,NA,CASSLQPGMNTEAFF,TGCGCCAGCAGCTTGCAGCCGGGGATGAACACTGAAGCTTTCTTT
TRBV9,once,TRBJ2-7,NA,CASSVGPEGEQYF,TGTGCCAGCAGCGTAGGGCCGGAGGGCGAGCAGTACTTC
TRBV3-1/TRBV3-2,NA,TRBJ2-1,NA,CASSQPGTEQFF,TGTGCCAGCAGCCAACCCGGGACAGAGCAGTTCTTC
TRBV15,NA,TRBJ1-5,NA,CATRAGHSNQPQHF,TGTGCCACCAGGGCGGGTCATAGCAATCAGCCCCAGCATTTT
TRBV5-4,NA,TRBJ2-2,NA,CASSFMDSRGELFF,TGTGCCAGCAGCTTCATGGACTCCCGCGGGGAGCTGTTTTTT
TRBV27,NA,TRBJ1-2,NA,CASSFVGWGSYGYTF,TGTGCCAGCAGTTTCGTGGGATGGGGCTCCTATGGCTACACCTTC
TRBV7-9,NA,TRBJ1-1,NA,CASSLVGLTEAFF,TGTGCCAGCAGCTTAGTCGGTCTAACTGAAGCTTTCTTT
TRBV19,NA,TRBJ2-3,TRBD2,CASSIRGRSADTQYF,TGTGCCAGTAGTATCCGCGGGAGGAGTGCAGATACGCAGTATTTT
TRBV3-1/TRBV3-2,NA,TRBJ2-7,NA,CASSHVYEQYF,TGTGCCAGCAGCCACGTCTACGAGCAGTACTTC
TRBV7-9,NA,TRBJ1-2,TRBD1,CASSFGIGQASGYTF,TGTGCCAGCAGCTTCGGAATCGGACAGGCTTCTGGCTACACCTTC
TRBV14,NA,TRBJ2-1,TRBD2,CASSPPFAGVSYNEQFF,TGTGCCAGCAGCCCACCTTTCGCGGGAGTGTCCTACAATGAGCAGTTCTTC
TRBV5-1,NA,TRBJ1-1,NA,CASSSQGTMNTEAFF,TGCGCCAGCAGCTCCCAGGGGACAATGAACACTGAAGCTTTCTTT
TRBV19,NA,TRBJ2-2,NA,CASSPGQNTGELFF,TGTGCCAGTAGTCCAGGGCAGAACACCGGGGAGCTGTTTTTT
TRBV7-9,NA,TRBJ2-7,NA,CASRGDTSSYEQYF,TGTGCCAGCCGTGGGGACACCTCCTCCTACGAGCAGTACTTC